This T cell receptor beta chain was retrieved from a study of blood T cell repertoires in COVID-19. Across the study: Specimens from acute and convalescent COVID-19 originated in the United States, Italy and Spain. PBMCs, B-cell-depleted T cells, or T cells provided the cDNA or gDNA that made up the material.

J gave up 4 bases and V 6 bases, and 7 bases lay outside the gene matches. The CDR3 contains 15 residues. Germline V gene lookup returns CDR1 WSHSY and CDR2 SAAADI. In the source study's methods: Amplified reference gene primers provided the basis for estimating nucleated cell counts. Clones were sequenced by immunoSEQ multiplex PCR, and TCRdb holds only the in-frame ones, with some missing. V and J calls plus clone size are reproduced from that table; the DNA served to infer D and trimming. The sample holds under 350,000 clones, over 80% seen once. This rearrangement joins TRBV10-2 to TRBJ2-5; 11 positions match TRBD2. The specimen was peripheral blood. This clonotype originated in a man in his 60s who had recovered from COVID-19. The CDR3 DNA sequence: TGCGCCAGCAGATCCGGGACTAGCGGCGGAGAGACCCAGTACTTC. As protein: CASRSGTSGGETQYF.